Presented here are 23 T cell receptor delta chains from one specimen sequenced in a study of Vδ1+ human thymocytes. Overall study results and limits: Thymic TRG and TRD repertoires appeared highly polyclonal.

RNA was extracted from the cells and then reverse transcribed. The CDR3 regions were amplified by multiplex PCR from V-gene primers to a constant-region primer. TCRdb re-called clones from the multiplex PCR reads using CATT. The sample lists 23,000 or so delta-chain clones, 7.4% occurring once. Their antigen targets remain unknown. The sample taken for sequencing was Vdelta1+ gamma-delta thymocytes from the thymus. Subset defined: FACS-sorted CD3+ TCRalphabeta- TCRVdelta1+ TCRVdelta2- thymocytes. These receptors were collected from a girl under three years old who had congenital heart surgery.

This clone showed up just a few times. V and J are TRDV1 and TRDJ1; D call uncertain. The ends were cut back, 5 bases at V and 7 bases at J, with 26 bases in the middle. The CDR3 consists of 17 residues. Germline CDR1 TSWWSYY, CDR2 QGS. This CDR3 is CALGPPKKLGVQAKLIF. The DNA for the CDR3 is TGTGCTCTTGGGCCCCCGAAAAAACTCGGGGTACAGGCTAAACTCATCTTT.

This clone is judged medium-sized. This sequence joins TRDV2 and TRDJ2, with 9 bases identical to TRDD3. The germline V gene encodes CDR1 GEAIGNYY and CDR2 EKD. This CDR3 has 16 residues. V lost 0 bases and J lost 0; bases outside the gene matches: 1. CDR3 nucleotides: TGTGCCTGTGACACCGTGGGGGATACTTTGACAGCACAACTCTTCTTT. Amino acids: CACDTVGDTLTAQLFF.

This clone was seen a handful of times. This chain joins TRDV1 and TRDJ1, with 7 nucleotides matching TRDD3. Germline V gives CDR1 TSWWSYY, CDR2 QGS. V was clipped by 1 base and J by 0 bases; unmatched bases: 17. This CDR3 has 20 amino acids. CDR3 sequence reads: CALGERLTLLGAPYTDKLIF. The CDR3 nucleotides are TGTGCTCTTGGGGAACGGCTAACCCTCCTGGGGGCCCCGTACACCGATAAACTCATCTTT.

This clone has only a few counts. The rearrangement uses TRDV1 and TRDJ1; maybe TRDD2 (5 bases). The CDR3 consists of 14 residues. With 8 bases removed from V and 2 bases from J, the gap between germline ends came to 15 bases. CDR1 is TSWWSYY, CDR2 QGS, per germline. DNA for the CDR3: TGTGCTCTTAAACCCTTCTCTATAACCGATAAACTCATCTTT. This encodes CALKPFSITDKLIF.

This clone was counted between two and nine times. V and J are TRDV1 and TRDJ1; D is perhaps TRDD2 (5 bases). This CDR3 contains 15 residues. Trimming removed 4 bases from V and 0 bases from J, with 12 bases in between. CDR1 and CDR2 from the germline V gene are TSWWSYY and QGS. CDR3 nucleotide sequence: TGTGCTCTTGGGGGGCTCCTATTCTACACCGATAAACTCATCTTT. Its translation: CALGGLLFYTDKLIF.

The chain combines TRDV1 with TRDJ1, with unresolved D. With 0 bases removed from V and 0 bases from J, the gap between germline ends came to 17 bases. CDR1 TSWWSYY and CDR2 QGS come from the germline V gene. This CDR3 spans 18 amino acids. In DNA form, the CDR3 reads TGTGCTCTTGGGGAACTCCTTGGGCCTCTCTCTAACACCGATAAACTCATCTTT. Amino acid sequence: CALGELLGPLSNTDKLIF.

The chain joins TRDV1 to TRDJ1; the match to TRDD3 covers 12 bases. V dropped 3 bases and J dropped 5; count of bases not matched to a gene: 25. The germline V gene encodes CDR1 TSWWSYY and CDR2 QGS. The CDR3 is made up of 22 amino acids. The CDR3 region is CALGEGSIPTGPSGGYADKLIF. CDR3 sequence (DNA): TGTGCTCTTGGGGAGGGGTCCATTCCTACAGGACCTTCTGGGGGATACGCGGATAAACTCATCTTT.

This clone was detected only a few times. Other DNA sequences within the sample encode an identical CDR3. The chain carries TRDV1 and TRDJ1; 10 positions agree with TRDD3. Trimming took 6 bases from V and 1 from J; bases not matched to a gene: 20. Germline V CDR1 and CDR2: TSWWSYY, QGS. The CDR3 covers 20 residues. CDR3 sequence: CALGRIQQGDTWGATDKLIF. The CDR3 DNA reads TGTGCTCTTGGACGTATCCAGCAGGGGGATACGTGGGGAGCCACCGATAAACTCATCTTT.

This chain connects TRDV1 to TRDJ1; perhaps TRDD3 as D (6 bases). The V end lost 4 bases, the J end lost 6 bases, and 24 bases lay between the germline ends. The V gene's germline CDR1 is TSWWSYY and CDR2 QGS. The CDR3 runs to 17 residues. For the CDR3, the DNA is TGTGCTCTTGGGGTATACCCTAGGGGCTGGGGACTTAATAAACTCATCTTT. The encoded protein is CALGVYPRGWGLNKLIF.

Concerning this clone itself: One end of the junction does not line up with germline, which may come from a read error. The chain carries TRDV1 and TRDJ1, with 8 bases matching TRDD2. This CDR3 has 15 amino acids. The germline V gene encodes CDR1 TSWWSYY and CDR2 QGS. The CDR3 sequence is CALGELPTVTDKLIF. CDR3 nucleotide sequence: TGCGCTCTTGGGGAACTTCCTACCGTGACCGATAAACTCATCTTT.

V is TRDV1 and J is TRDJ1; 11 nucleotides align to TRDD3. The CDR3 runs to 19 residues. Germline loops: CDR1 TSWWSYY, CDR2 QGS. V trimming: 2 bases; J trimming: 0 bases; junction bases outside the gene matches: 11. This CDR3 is CALGEIREHWGINTDKLIF. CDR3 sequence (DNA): TGTGCTCTTGGGGAAATCCGTGAGCACTGGGGGATAAACACCGATAAACTCATCTTT.

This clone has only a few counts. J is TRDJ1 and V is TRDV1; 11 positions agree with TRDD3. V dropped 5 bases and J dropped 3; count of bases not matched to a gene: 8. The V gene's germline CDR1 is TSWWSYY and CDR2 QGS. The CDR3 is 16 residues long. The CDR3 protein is CALGFPLGDTADKLIF. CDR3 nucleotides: TGTGCTCTTGGGTTTCCCCTGGGGGATACTGCCGATAAACTCATCTTT.

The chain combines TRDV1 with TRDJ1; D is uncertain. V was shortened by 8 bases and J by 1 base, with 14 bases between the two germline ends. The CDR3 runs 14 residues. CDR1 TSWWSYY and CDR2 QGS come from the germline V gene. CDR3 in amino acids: CALKLDHPTDKLIF. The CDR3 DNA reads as TGTGCTCTTAAATTGGACCATCCCACCGATAAACTCATCTTT.

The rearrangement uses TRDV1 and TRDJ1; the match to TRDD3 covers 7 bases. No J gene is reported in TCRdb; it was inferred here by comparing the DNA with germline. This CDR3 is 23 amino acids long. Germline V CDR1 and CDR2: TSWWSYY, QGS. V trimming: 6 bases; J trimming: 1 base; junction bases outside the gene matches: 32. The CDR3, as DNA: TGTGCTCTTGGTCGAACTCCCACCTCGTACTGGGGATTTCAACGGCGGGGCACCGATAAACTCATCTTT. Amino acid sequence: CALGRTPTSYWGFQRRGTDKLIF.

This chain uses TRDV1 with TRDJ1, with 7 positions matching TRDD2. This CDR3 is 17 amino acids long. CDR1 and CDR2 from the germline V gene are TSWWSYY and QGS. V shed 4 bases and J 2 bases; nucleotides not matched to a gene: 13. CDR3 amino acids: CALGGIPSSPSTDKLIF. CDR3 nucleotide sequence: TGTGCTCTTGGGGGGATCCCTTCCTCCCCTTCGACCGATAAACTCATCTTT.

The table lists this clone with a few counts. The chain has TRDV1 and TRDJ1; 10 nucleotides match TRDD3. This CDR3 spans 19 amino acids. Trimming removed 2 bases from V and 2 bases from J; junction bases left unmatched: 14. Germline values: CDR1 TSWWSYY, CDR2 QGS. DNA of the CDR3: TGTGCTCTTGGGGAAATTTCCGCGGGGGATACGGGGATTACCGATAAACTCATCTTT. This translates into CALGEISAGDTGITDKLIF.

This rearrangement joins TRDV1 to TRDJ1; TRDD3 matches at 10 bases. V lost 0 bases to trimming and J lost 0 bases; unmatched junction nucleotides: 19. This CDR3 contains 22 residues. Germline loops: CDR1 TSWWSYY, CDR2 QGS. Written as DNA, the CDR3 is TGTGCTCTTGGGGAACTTGGCCGCGGGGGATACGGACCTTTTTTGTACACCGATAAACTCATCTTT. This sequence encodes CALGELGRGGYGPFLYTDKLIF.

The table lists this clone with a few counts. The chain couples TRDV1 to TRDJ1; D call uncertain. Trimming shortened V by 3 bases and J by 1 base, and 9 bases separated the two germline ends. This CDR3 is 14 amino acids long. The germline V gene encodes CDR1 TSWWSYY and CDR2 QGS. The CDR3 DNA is TGTGCTCTTGGGGACCTAGCGGTCACCGATAAACTCATCTTT. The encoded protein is CALGDLAVTDKLIF.

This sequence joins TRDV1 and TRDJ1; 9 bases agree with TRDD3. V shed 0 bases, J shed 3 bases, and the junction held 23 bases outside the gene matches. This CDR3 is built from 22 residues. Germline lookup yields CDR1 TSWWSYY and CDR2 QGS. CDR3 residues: CALGELVRLFDGLGDCADKLIF. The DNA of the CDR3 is TGTGCTCTTGGGGAACTAGTTCGGCTATTCGACGGGCTGGGGGATTGTGCCGATAAACTCATCTTT.

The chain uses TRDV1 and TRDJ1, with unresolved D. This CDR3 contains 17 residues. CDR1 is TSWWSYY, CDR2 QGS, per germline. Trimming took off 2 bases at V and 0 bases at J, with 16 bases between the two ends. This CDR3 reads CALGEEFSLPYTDKLIF. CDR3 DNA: TGTGCTCTTGGGGAAGAATTCTCCCTCCCGTACACCGATAAACTCATCTTT.

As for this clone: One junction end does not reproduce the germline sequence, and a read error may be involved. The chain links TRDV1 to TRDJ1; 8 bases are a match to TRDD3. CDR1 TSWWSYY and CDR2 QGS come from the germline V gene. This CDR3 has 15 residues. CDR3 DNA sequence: TGTGCTCCTGGGGGACTTCCGGGTCGAACCGATAAACTCATCTTT. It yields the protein CAPGGLPGRTDKLIF.

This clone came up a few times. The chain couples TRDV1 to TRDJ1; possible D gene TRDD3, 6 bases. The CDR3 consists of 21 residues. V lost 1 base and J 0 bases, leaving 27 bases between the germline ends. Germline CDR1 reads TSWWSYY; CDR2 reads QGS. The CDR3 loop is CALGEPPQTGRGTKYTDKLIF. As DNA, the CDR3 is TGTGCTCTTGGGGAACCCCCCCAAACGGGGAGGGGGACGAAGTACACCGATAAACTCATCTTT.

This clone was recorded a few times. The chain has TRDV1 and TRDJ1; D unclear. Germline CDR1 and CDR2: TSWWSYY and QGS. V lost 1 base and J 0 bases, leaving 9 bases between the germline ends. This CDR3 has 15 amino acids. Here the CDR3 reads CALGEPTNDTDKLIF. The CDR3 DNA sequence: TGTGCTCTTGGGGAACCAACAAATGACACCGATAAACTCATCTTT.